What follows describes a single T cell receptor beta chain. What it recognizes is unknown. This record belongs to a study of CD8+ T cells in alopecia areata. Study context: Those patients who were treated received oral tofacitinib, which was given at 5 to 10 mg twice daily for moderate-to-severe alopecia areata.

The junction had 3 bases not matched to a gene; V was cut back by 2 bases and J by 0 bases. Germline V CDR1 and CDR2: SGHTA, FQGNSA. The CDR3 runs 15 residues. Extraction and reverse transcription of RNA yielded cDNA as the sequencing template. Method: immunoSEQ multiplex PCR; TCRdb's copy keeps in-frame clones and lacks some. The sample lists roughly 200,000 clones, about three fifths seen once, with 3% to 3.5% in the top ten. Whole-study findings and limits: In scalp and blood during tofacitinib, many expanded lesional clones persisted.

Described treatment: oral pan-JAK inhibitor, 5-10 mg twice daily. Collection of lesional scalp punch biopsies and peripheral blood was performed in alopecia areata patients. The receptor comes from a human donor with alopecia areata. This material consisted of CD4+ T cells sorted from blood, taken at week 4, from a patient treated with tofacitinib. The rearrangement uses TRBV7-2 and TRBJ2-7; 8 bases match TRBD1. CDR3 sequence: CASSLMGQVSYEQYF. In DNA form, the CDR3 reads TGTGCCAGCAGCTTAATGGGACAGGTCTCCTACGAGCAGTACTTC.